The 3 T cell receptor beta chains below all came from one sample that was sequenced in a study of vaccination and CD4 T cells after COVID-19. Antigens of these TCRs are unknown. Sample treatment: roughly 11-day PBMC culture with coronavirus spike peptide pools or control peptides (ViraFEST assay). The Oncomine TCR Beta short-read assay sequenced DNA from cultured CD4+ T cells. Each CDR3 protein is one row after TCRdb ran MiXCR on the PCR reads. The table shows about 13,000 distinct CDR3 sequences, with roughly 60% occurring only once. This material consisted of cultured CD4+ T cells from blood, taken after SARS-CoV-2 vaccination. Receptors were obtained from a human donor with COVID-19.

This clonotype was seen more than once but under ten times. This chain connects TRBV20-1 to TRBJ1-1; D might be TRBD1 (5 bases). V was cut by 3 bases and J by 3 bases, with 14 bases left in between. The germline CDR1 and CDR2 sequences are DFQATT and SNEGSKA (reference sequence). This CDR3 region has 14 residues. The CDR3 bases are TGCAGTGCTAGCACCCTTGGGGGGTACACTGAAGCTTTCTTT. This translates into CSASTLGGYTEAFF.

The rearrangement joins TRBV7-2 to TRBJ1-2; 10 nucleotides match TRBD1. Germline loops: CDR1 SGHTA, CDR2 FQGNSA. This CDR3 contains 15 residues. J gave up 8 bases and V 4 bases, and 10 bases lay outside the gene matches. CDR3 sequence reads: CASSSDRGRGAGYTF. In nucleotides, the CDR3 is TGTGCCAGCAGCTCCGACAGGGGGCGGGGAGCGGGCTACACCTTC. Combining the CDR3 with reference TRBV7-2 and TRBJ1-2 gives the whole variable domain GAGVSQSPSNKVTEKGKDVELRCDPISGHTALYWYRQSLGQGLEFLIYFQGNSAPDKSGLPSDRFSAERTGGSVSTLTIQRTQQEDSAVYLCASSSDRGRGAGYTFGSGTRLTVV.

The rearrangement uses TRBV7-2 and TRBJ1-1; 7 nucleotides agree with TRBD1. Germline CDR1 reads SGHTA; CDR2 reads FQGNSA. The CDR3 is 13 residues long. With 7 bases clipped from V and 9 bases from J, the junction kept 11 bases outside the gene matches. CDR3 nucleotide sequence: TGTGCCAGCAACCCGACAGGGAAGAGCCAAGCTTTCTTT. This encodes CASNPTGKSQAFF.